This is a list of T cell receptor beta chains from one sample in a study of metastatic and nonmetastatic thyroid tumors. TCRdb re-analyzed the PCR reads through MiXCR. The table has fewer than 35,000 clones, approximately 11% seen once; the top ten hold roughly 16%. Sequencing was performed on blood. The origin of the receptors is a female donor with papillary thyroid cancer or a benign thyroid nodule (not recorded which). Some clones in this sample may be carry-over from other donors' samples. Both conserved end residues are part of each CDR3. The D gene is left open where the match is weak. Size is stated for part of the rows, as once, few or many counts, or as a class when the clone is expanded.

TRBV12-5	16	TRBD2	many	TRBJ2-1	CASGPPRLAGGSEQFF	TGTGCTAGTGGTCCCCCTAGATTAGCGGGAGGGAGTGAGCAGTTCTTC
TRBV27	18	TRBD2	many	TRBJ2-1	CASSLLGLAGGPGNEQFF	TGTGCCAGCAGTTTACTGGGGCTAGCGGGAGGGCCGGGTAATGAGCAGTTCTTC
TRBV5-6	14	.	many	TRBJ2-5	CASSLEHTHETQYF	TGTGCCAGCAGCTTGGAACACACGCATGAGACCCAGTACTTC
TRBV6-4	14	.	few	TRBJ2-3	CASSEGLWSDTQYF	TGTGCCAGCAGTGAAGGACTGTGGTCAGATACGCAGTATTTT
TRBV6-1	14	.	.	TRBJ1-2	CASSRMTVSYGYTF	TGTGCCAGCAGTAGAATGACCGTCTCCTATGGCTACACCTTC
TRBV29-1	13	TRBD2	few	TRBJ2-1	CSVRGGGGNEQFF	TGCAGCGTGAGGGGCGGGGGGGGGAATGAGCAGTTCTTC
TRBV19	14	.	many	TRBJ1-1	CASSIGGVGTEAFF	TGTGCCAGTAGTATAGGCGGGGTGGGCACTGAAGCTTTCTTT
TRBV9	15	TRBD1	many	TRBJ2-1	CASSTGQGPHNEQFF	TGTGCCAGCAGCACCGGACAGGGACCCCACAATGAGCAGTTCTTC
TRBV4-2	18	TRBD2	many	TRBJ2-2	CASSQQTSGRVFTGELFF	TGTGCCAGCAGCCAACAGACTAGCGGGAGGGTATTCACCGGGGAGCTGTTTTTT
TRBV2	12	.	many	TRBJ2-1	CASSLPLNEQFF	TGTGCCAGCAGCCTCCCCCTGAATGAGCAGTTCTTC
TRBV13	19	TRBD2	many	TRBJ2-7	CASSPQRAARLAGTYEQYF	TGTGCCAGCAGCCCTCAGAGGGCAGCAAGACTAGCGGGAACCTACGAGCAGTACTTC
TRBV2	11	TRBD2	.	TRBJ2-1	CASSRGTRGFF	TGTGCAAGCAGTCGTGGGACTAGGGGATTCTTC
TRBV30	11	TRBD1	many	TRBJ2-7	CALGRGREQYF	TGTGCGTTAGGAAGGGGGCGCGAGCAGTACTTC
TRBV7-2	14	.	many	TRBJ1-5	CASSSGLSNQPQHF	TGTGCCAGCAGCTCGGGACTTAGCAATCAGCCCCAGCATTTT
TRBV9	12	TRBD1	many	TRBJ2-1	CASSAHRGEQFF	TGTGCCAGCAGCGCCCACAGGGGTGAGCAGTTCTTC
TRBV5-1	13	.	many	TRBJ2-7	CASSPGRLYEQYF	TGCGCCAGCAGCCCGGGACGGCTCTACGAGCAGTACTTC
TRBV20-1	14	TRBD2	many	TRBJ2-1	CSAYSGTSSNEQFF	TGCAGTGCTTACTCCGGGACTAGCTCCAATGAGCAGTTCTTC
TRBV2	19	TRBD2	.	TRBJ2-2	CASSELGSLAGTNTGELFF	TGTGCCAGCAGTGAATTGGGTAGTCTAGCGGGAACGAACACCGGGGAGCTGTTTTTT
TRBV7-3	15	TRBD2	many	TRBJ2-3	CASSLYGLAADTQYF	TGTGCCAGCAGCTTGTACGGGCTAGCGGCAGATACGCAGTATTTT
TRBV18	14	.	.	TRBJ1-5	CASSPTRDLQPQHF	TGTGCCAGCTCACCAACAAGGGACTTGCAGCCCCAGCATTTT
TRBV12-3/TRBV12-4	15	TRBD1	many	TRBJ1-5	CASSWTGGSNQPQHF	TGTGCCAGCAGCTGGACAGGGGGTAGCAATCAGCCCCAGCATTTT
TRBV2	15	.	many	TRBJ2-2	CASSPPGRNTGELFF	TGTGCCAGCAGCCCCCCCGGTCGGAACACCGGGGAGCTGTTTTTT
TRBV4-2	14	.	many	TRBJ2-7	CASSQGLQNYEQYF	TGTGCCAGCAGCCAGGGGTTGCAGAACTACGAGCAGTACTTC
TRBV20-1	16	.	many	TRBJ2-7	CSASYGLGTQPYEQYF	TGCAGTGCTAGTTACGGATTAGGGACCCAGCCCTACGAGCAGTACTTC
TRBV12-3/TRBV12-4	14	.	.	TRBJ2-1	CASSFAGTEREQFF	TGTGCCAGCAGTTTTGCCGGGACGGAGCGTGAGCAGTTCTTC
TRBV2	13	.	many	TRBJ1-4	CATSRRENEKLFF	TGTGCCACCAGCAGACGGGAGAATGAAAAACTGTTTTTT
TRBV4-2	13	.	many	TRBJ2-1	CASSQERNNEQFF	TGTGCCAGCAGCCAAGAGCGAAACAATGAGCAGTTCTTC
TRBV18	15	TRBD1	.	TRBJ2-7	CASSLRDRGIYEQYF	TGTGCCAGCTCACTCCGGGACAGGGGAATCTACGAGCAGTACTTC
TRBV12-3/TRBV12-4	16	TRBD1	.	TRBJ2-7	CASSVLLGQGAYEQYF	TGTGCCAGCAGTGTTCTTTTGGGACAGGGGGCATACGAGCAGTACTTC
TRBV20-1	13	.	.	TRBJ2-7	CSARTERSYEQYF	TGCAGTGCGCGGACTGAGAGGTCCTACGAGCAGTACTTC
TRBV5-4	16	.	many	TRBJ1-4	CASSAGLQSPNEKLFF	TGTGCCAGCAGCGCCGGCCTACAGTCCCCTAATGAAAAACTGTTTTTT
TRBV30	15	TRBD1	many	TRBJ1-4	CAWSVTGGASEKLFF	TGTGCCTGGAGTGTAACAGGGGGCGCATCTGAAAAACTGTTTTTT
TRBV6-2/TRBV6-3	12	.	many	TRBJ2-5	CASGYRVETQYF	TGTGCCAGCGGATACAGGGTGGAGACCCAGTACTTC
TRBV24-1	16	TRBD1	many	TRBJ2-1	CATSDFGQGARNEQFF	TGTGCCACCAGTGATTTCGGGCAGGGGGCGCGGAATGAGCAGTTCTTC
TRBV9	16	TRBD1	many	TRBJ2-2	CASSVDLDRAPGELFF	TGTGCCAGCAGCGTCGACCTGGACAGGGCCCCCGGGGAGCTGTTTTTT
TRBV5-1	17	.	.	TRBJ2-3	CASSLLVAGRSTDTQYF	TGCGCCAGCAGCTTGCTTGTTGCCGGAAGGAGCACAGATACGCAGTATTTT
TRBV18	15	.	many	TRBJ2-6	CASSPGGPGANVLTF	TGTGCCAGCTCACCGGGGGGCCCTGGGGCCAACGTCCTGACTTTC
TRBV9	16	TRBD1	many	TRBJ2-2	CASSVSGTANTGELFF	TGTGCCAGCAGCGTGTCCGGGACAGCGAACACCGGGGAGCTGTTTTTT